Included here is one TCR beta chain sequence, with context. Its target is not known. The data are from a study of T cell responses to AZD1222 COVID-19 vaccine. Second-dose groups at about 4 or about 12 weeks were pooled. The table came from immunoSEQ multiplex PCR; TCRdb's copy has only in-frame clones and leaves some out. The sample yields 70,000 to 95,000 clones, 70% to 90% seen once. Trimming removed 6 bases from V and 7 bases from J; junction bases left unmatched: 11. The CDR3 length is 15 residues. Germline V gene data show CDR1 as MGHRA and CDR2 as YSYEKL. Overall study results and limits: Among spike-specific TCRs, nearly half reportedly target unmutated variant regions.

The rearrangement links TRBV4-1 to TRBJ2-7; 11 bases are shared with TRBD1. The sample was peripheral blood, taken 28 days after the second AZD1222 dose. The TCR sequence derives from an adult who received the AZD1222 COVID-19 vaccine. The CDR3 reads CASSPAPDRGREQYF. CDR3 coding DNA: TGCGCCAGCAGTCCAGCCCCGGACAGGGGGCGGGAGCAGTACTTC.